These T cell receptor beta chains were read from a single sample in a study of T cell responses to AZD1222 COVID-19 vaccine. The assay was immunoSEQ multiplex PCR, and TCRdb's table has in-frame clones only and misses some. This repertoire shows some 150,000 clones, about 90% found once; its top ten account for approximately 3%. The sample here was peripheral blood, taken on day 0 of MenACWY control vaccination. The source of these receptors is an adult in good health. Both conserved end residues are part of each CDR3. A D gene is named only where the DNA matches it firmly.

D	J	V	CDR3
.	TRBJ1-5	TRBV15	CATSRERRQPQHF
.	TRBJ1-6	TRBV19	CASSWAERSALHF
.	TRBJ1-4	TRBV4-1	CASSQDYTGPNEKLFF
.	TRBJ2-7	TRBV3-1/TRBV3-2	CASSQDGTPGPSYEQYF
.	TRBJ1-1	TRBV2	CASSQAPNTEAFF
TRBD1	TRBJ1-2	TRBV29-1	CSVGTGEGYTF
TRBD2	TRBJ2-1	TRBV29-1	CSGATSGYNEQFF
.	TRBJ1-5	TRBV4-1	CASSQDDRSIRSNQPQHF
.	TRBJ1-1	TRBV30	CARTREGEIEAFF
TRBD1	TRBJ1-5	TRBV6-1	CASSDRGRDKPQHF
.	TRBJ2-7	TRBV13	CASSLNLYTEQYF
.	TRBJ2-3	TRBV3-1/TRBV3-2	CASSPQGSTDTQYF
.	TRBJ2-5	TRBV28	CASSRGTVQETQYF
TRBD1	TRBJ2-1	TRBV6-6	CATHPGQGYNEQFF
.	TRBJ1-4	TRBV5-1	CASSLAGLNEKLFF
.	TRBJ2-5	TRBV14	CASSQTGTQYF
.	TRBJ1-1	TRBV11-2	CASSLYPSGTEAFF
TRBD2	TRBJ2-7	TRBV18	CASSPPGGVAEQYF
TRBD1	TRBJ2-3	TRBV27	CASRQGAQNTQYF
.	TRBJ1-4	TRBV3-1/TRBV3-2	CASSPLGRGEKLFF
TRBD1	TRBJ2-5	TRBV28	CASRLQGGSGTQYF
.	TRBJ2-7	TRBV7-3	CASSLDSNYEQYF
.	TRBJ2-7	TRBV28	CASSFGIAYEQYF
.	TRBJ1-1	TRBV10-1	CASSGDTQKAFF